This TCR beta chain was captured by sequencing in a study of cytomegalovirus exposure and HLA in healthy donors. Whole-study results and caveats: When a later analysis compared HLA-associated TCR beta chains with equally common others, the HLA-associated chains turned out to be more clonally expanded and to have lower generation probabilities. There were a few CMV-associated chains whose specificity for CMV antigens was confirmed in vitro. Within an earlier analysis, most TCR beta V segments proved productive either about 90% or about 30% of the time.

The sample holds one count of this clone. What it recognizes is unknown. The CDR3 loop spans 16 amino acids. Trimming took off 2 bases at V and 2 bases at J, with 16 bases between the two ends. Germline CDR1 and CDR2: MNHEY and SMNVEV (reference sequence). PCR used 60 Vbeta primers and 13 Jbeta primers. The repertoire was sequenced with immunoSEQ multiplex PCR; TCRdb's copy has only in-frame clones and lacks some. This table holds tens of thousands of clones, around 79% found once. The source of this sequence is a man aged 35-49 years in good health and CMV-seronegative. The specimen was PBMCs. This chain connects TRBV27 to TRBJ2-7; D unresolved. The CDR3 spells CASSLGLAGNTYEQYF. The CDR3, as DNA: TGTGCCAGCAGTTTAGGGTTGGCAGGTAATACCTACGAGCAGTACTTC.